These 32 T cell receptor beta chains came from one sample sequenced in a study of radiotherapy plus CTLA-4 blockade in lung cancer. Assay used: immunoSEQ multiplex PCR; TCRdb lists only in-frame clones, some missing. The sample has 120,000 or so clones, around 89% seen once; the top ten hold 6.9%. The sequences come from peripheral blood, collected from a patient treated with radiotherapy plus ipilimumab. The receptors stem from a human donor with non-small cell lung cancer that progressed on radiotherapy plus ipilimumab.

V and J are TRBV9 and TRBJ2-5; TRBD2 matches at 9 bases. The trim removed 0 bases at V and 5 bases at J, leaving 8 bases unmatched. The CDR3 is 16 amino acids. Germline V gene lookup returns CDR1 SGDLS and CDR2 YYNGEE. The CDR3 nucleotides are TGTGCCAGCAGCGTAGGGCCAGCGGGAGGTTGGGAGACCCAGTACTTC. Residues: CASSVGPAGGWETQYF.

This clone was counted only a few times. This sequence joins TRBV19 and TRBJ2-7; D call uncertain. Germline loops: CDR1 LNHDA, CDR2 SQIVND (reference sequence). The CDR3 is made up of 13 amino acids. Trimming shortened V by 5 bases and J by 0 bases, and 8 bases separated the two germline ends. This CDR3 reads CASSAASSYEQYF. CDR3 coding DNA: TGTGCCAGTAGTGCGGCTTCCTCCTACGAGCAGTACTTC.

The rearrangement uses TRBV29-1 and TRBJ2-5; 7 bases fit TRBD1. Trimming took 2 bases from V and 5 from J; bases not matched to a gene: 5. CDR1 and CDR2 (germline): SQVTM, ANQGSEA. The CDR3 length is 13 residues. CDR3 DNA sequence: TGCAGCGTTGAAAAGGGGGCAGGGGAGACCCAGTACTTC. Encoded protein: CSVEKGAGETQYF.

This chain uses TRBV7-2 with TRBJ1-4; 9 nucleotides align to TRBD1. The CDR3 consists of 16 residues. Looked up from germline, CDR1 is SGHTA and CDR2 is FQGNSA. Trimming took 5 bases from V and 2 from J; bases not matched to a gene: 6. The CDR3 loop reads CASSVNRGRTNEKLFF. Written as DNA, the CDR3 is TGTGCCAGCAGCGTGAACAGGGGGCGTACTAATGAAAAACTGTTTTTT.

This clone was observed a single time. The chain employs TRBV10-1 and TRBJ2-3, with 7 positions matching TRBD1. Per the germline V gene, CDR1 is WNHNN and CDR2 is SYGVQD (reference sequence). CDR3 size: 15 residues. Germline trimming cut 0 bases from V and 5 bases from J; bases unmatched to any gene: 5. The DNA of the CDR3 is TGCGCCAGCAGTGAGTCCACAGGGGCTGGAGATACGCAGTATTTT. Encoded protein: CASSESTGAGDTQYF.

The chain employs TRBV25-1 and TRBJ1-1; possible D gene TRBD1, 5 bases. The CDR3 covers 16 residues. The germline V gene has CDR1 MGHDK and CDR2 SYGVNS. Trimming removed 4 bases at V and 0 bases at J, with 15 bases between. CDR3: CASSVSGDHMNTEAFF. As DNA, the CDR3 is TGTGCCAGCAGTGTATCCGGGGACCACATGAACACTGAAGCTTTCTTT. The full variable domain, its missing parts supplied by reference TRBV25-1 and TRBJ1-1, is EADIYQTPRYLVIGTGKKITLECSQTMGHDKMYWYQQDPGMELHLIHYSYGVNSTEKGDLSSESTVSRIRTEHFPLTLESARPSHTSQYLCASSVSGDHMNTEAFFGQGTRLTVV.

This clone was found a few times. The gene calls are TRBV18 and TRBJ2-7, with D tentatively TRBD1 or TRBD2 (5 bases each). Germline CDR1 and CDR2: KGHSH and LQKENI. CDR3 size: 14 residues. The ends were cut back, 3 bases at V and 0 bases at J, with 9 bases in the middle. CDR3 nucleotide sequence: TGTGCCAGCTCACCGGGGGTGGGCTCCTACGAGCAGTACTTC. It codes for CASSPGVGSYEQYF.

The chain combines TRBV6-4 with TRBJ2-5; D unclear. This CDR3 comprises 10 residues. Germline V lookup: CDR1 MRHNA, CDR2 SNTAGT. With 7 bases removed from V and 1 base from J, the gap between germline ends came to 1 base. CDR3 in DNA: TGTGCCAGCATCCAAGAGACCCAGTACTTC. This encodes CASIQETQYF.

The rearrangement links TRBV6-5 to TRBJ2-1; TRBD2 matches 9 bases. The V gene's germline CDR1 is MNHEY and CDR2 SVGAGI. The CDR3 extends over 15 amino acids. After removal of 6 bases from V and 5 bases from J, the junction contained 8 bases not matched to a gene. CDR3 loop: CASRIAGVTHNEQFF. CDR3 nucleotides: TGTGCCAGCAGAATAGCGGGAGTCACTCACAATGAGCAGTTCTTC.

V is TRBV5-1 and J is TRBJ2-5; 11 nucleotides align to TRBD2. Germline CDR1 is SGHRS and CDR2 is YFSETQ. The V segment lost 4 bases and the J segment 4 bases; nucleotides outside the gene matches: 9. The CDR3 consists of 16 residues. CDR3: CASSLSTSGNGETQYF. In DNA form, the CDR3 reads TGCGCCAGCAGCCTCTCGACTAGCGGGAACGGAGAGACCCAGTACTTC.

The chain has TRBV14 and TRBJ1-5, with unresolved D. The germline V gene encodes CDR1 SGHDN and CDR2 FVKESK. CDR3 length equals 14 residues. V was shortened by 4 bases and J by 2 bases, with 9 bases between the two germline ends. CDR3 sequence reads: CASSRGGGNQPQHF. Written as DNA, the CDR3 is TGTGCCAGCAGCCGGGGTGGGGGCAATCAGCCCCAGCATTTT.

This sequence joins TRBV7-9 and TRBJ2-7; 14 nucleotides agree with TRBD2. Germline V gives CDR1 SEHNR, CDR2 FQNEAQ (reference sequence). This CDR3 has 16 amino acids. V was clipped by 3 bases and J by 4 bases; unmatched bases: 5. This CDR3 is CASSLGLAGDAYEQYF. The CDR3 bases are TGTGCCAGCAGCTTGGGACTAGCGGGAGACGCGTACGAGCAGTACTTC.

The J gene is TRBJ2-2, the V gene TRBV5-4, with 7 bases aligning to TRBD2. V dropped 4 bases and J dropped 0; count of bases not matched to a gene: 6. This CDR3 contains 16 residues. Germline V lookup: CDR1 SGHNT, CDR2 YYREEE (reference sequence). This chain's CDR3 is CASSPTSTANTGELFF. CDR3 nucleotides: TGTGCCAGCAGCCCGACTAGCACAGCGAACACCGGGGAGCTGTTTTTT.

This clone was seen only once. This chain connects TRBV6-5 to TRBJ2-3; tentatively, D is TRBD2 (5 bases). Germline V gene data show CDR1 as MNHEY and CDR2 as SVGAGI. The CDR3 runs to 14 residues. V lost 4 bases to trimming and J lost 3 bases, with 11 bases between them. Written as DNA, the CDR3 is TGTGCCAGCAGTTTAAGTACTAGTACAGATACGCAGTATTTT. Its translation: CASSLSTSTDTQYF.

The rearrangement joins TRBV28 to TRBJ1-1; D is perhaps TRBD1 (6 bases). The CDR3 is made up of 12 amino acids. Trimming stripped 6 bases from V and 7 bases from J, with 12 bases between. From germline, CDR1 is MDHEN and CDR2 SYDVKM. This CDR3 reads CASSTGLREAFF. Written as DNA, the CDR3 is TGTGCCAGCAGCACAGGGTTGCGTGAAGCTTTCTTT. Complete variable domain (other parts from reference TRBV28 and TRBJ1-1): DVKVTQSSRYLVKRTGEKVFLECVQDMDHENMFWYRQDPGLGLRLIYFSYDVKMKEKGDIPEGYSVSREKKERFSLILESASTNQTSMYLCASSTGLREAFFGQGTRLTVV.

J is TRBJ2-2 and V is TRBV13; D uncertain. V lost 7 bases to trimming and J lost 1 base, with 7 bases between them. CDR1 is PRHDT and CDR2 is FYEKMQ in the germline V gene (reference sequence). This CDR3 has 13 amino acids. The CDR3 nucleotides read TGTGCCAGCACGAACGAGAACACCGGGGAGCTGTTTTTT. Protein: CASTNENTGELFF.

The CDR3 region has the DNA TGTGCCAGCAGCCTGGTTGGGACAGGGGAGGGCTATGGCTACACCTTC. Residues: CASSLVGTGEGYGYTF. The gene calls are TRBV5-4 and TRBJ1-2; 10 bases map to TRBD1. V dropped 4 bases and J dropped 4; count of bases not matched to a gene: 10. This CDR3 is built from 16 residues. Germline-derived CDR1 and CDR2 are SGHNT and YYREEE (reference sequence).

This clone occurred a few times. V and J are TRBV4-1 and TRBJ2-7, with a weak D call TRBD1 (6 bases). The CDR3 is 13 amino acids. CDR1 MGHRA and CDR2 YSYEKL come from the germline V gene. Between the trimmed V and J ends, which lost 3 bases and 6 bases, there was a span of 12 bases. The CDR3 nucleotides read TGCGCCAGCAGCCATCCACAGGGAAGCGAGCAGTACTTC. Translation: CASSHPQGSEQYF.

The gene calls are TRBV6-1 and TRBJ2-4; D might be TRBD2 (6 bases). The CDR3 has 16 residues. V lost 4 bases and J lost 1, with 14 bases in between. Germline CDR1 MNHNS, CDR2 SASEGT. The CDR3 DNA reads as TGTGCCAGCAGTGCGGGGCGGGACCTGGCCAAAAACATTCAGTACTTC. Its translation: CASSAGRDLAKNIQYF.

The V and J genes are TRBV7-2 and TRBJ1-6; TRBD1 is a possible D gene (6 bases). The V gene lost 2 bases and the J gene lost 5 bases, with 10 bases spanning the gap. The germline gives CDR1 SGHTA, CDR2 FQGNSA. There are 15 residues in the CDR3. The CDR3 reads CASSLLGADNSPLHF. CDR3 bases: TGTGCCAGCAGCTTATTGGGGGCGGATAATTCACCCCTCCACTTT.

The DNA of the CDR3 is TGTGCCAGCAGGCCGGACAGGGTTAATGAAAAACTGTTTTTT. Translated: CASRPDRVNEKLFF. The chain joins TRBV7-9 to TRBJ1-4; TRBD1 matches at 8 bases. V lost 6 bases and J lost 4; bases outside the gene matches: 4. Germline V gene lookup returns CDR1 SEHNR and CDR2 FQNEAQ (reference sequence). The CDR3 sequence is 14 residues long.

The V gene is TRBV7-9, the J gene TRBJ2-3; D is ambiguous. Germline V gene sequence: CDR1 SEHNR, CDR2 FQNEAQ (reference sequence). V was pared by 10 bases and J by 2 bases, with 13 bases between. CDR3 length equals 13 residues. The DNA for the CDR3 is TGTGCCAACGACGCGCACGACACAGATACGCAGTATTTT. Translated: CANDAHDTDTQYF.

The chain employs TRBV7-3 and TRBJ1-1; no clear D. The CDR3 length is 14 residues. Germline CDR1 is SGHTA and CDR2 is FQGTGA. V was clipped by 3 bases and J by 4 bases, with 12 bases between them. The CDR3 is CASSLNSLSTEAFF. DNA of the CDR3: TGTGCCAGCAGCTTGAACAGTTTGAGCACTGAAGCTTTCTTT.

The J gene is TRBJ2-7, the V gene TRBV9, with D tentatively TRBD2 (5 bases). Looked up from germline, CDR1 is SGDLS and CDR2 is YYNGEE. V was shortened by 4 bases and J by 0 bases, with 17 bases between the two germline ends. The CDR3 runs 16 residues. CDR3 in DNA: TGTGCCAGCAGCAACCCCCTCGCCGGGAACTCCTACGAGCAGTACTTC. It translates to CASSNPLAGNSYEQYF.

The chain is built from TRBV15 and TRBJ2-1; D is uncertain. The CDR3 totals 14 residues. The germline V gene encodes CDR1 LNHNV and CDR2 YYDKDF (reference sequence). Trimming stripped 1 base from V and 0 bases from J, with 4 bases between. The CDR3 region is CATSRANSYNEQFF. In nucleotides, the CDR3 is TGTGCCACCAGCAGAGCGAACTCCTACAATGAGCAGTTCTTC. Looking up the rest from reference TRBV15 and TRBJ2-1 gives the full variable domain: DAMVIQNPRYQVTQFGKPVTLSCSQTLNHNVMYWYQQKSSQAPKLLFHYYDKDFNNEADTPDNFQSRRPNTSFCFLDIRSPGLGDTAMYLCATSRANSYNEQFFGPGTRLTVL.

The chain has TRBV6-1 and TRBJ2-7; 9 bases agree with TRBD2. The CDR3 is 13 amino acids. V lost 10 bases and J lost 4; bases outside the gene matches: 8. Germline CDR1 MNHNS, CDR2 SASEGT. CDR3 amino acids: CATGGLAGYEQYF. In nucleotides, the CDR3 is TGTGCCACCGGGGGACTAGCAGGATACGAGCAGTACTTC.

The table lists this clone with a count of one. The CDR3 here is CATSRGQGEQPQHF. In DNA, the CDR3 is TGTGCCACCAGCAGAGGGCAGGGTGAACAGCCCCAGCATTTT. This chain joins TRBV15 and TRBJ1-5, with a possible D match to TRBD1 (5 bases). Germline-derived CDR1 and CDR2 are LNHNV and YYDKDF (reference sequence). Trimming left V 1 base short and J 7 bases short, with 11 bases between. This CDR3 has 14 amino acids.

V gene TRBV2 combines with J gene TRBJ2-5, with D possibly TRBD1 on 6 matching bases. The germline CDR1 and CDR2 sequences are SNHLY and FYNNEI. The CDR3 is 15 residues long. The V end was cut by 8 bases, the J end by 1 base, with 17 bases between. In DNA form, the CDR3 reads TGTGCCAGCCTGAGGGGGACGGGCCTCCAAGAGACCCAGTACTTC. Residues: CASLRGTGLQETQYF.

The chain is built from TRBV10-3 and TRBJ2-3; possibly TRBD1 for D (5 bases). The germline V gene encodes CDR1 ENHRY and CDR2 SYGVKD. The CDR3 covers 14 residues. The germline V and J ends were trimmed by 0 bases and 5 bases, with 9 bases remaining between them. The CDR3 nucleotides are TGTGCCATCAGTGAGTCGGGTAGGGGAGATACGCAGTATTTT. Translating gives CAISESGRGDTQYF.

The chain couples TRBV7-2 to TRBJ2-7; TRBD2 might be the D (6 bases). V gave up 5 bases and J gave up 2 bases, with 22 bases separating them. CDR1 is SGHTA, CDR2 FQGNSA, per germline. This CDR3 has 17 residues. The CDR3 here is CASSPLGGASAAYEQYF. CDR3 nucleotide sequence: TGTGCCAGCAGCCCCCTCGGTGGGGCTAGCGCTGCCTACGAGCAGTACTTC.

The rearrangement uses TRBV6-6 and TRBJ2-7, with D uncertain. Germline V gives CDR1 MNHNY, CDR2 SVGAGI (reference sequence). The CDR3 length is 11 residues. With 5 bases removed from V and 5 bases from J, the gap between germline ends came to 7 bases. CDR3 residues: CASSDRDEQYF. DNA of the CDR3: TGTGCCAGCAGTGATCGGGACGAGCAGTACTTC.

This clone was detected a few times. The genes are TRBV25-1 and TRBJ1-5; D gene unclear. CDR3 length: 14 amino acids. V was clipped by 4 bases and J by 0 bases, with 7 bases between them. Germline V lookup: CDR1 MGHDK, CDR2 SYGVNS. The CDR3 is CASSGPNSNQPQHF. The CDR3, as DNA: TGTGCCAGCAGTGGACCGAATAGCAATCAGCCCCAGCATTTT.